These 21 T cell receptor beta chains originate from one sample sequenced in a study of Ad26.COV2.S vaccination and SARS-CoV-2 variants. Clones were sequenced by immunoSEQ multiplex PCR, and TCRdb holds only the in-frame ones, with some missing. The data hold 350,000 to 450,000 clones, with around 83% observed a single time. The treatment denotes: some 20 received Ad26.COV2.S at low or high dose, single or two shots; a few received placebo; per-sample allocation not given. Sampling happened 63 days after the first vaccine or placebo injection. Specimen: peripheral blood, collected in a trial of Ad26.COV2.S vaccine versus placebo. The receptor set was obtained from a person aged 18-65 years who received the Ad26.COV2.S COVID-19 vaccine or a placebo.

This chain connects TRBV6-5 to TRBJ1-2; the D is unclear. Trimming took off 7 bases at V and 2 bases at J, with 8 bases between the two ends. Germline-derived CDR1 and CDR2 are MNHEY and SVGAGI. This CDR3 region has 12 residues. DNA of the CDR3: TGTGCCAGCAAACAATGGAACTATGGCTACACCTTC. It codes for CASKQWNYGYTF.

The J gene is TRBJ2-1, the V gene TRBV5-4; 10 positions agree with TRBD1. The V gene's germline CDR1 is SGHNT and CDR2 YYREEE (reference sequence). This CDR3 is built from 14 residues. With V trimmed by 3 bases and J by 7 bases, 4 bases remained unmatched. This CDR3 reads CASSSPDRGNEQFF. In DNA form, the CDR3 reads TGTGCCAGCAGCTCCCCGGACAGGGGGAATGAGCAGTTCTTC.

V gene TRBV5-1 combines with J gene TRBJ2-1, with a possible D match to TRBD2 (7 bases). Trimming took 4 bases from V and 5 from J, leaving 28 bases between them. The germline V gene encodes CDR1 SGHRS and CDR2 YFSETQ. The CDR3 is made up of 19 amino acids. Written as DNA, the CDR3 is TGCGCCAGCAGCAATCCTTTCCCGACTAGCCTCAGGGGAAACAATGAGCAGTTCTTC. Residues: CASSNPFPTSLRGNNEQFF.

The gene calls are TRBV27 and TRBJ2-7; the D gene could be TRBD1 or TRBD2 (6 bases each). This CDR3 spans 15 amino acids. Germline assignment: CDR1 MNHEY and CDR2 SMNVEV (reference sequence). The V end lost 2 bases, the J end lost 2 bases, and 13 bases lay between the germline ends. The CDR3 loop reads CASSLEGGVTYEQYF. The CDR3 DNA sequence: TGTGCCAGCAGTTTAGAGGGGGGTGTTACCTACGAGCAGTACTTC.

This rearrangement joins TRBV11-2 to TRBJ2-7; no reliable D call. The CDR3 has 15 amino acids. V was trimmed by 0 bases and J by 3 bases, leaving 12 bases between them. CDR1 SGHAT and CDR2 FQNNGV come from the germline V gene. This CDR3 is CASSLESEIVYEQYF. CDR3 nucleotide sequence: TGTGCCAGCAGCTTAGAATCGGAAATCGTCTACGAGCAGTACTTC. Supplemented by reference TRBV11-2 and TRBJ2-7, the full variable domain reads EAGVAQSPRYKIIEKRQSVAFWCNPISGHATLYWYQQILGQGPKLLIQFQNNGVVDDSQLPKDRFSAERLKGVDSTLKIQPAKLEDSAVYLCASSLESEIVYEQYFGPGTRLTVT.

The chain couples TRBV11-3 to TRBJ2-3; D is unclear. Germline V lookup: CDR1 SGHNT, CDR2 YENEEA. This CDR3 spans 14 amino acids. V was shortened by 6 bases and J by 2 bases, with 12 bases between the two germline ends. CDR3 in amino acids: CASSYAPYTDTQYF. DNA of the CDR3: TGTGCCAGCAGTTATGCCCCATACACAGATACGCAGTATTTT.

This chain connects TRBV5-1 to TRBJ1-1, with D unresolved. The V gene lost 0 bases and the J gene lost 0 bases, with 6 bases spanning the gap. Germline V lookup: CDR1 SGHRS, CDR2 YFSETQ. The CDR3 runs 14 residues. The CDR3, as DNA: TGCGCCAGCAGCTTGGCTACGGTGAACACTGAAGCTTTCTTT. It translates to CASSLATVNTEAFF.

This rearrangement joins TRBV29-1 to TRBJ2-7, with TRBD1 matching over 8 bases. The trim removed 6 bases at V and 6 bases at J, leaving 10 bases unmatched. The CDR3 spans 13 residues. Germline loops: CDR1 SQVTM, CDR2 ANQGSEA. The CDR3 protein is CSVADRGKGEQYF. CDR3 DNA: TGCAGCGTCGCTGACAGGGGCAAGGGCGAGCAGTACTTC.

The chain links TRBV9 to TRBJ2-7; 7 bases line up with TRBD1. V lost 2 bases to trimming and J lost 3 bases; unmatched junction nucleotides: 5. The CDR3 has 14 amino acids. Per the germline V gene, CDR1 is SGDLS and CDR2 is YYNGEE. Here the CDR3 reads CASSVTRDSYEQYF. In DNA, the CDR3 is TGTGCCAGCAGCGTCACCCGGGACAGCTACGAGCAGTACTTC.

This chain connects TRBV6-5 to TRBJ2-1; D remains unclear. Trimming cost V 4 bases and J 9 bases, with 7 bases left between them. The germline CDR1 and CDR2 sequences are MNHEY and SVGAGI. The CDR3 loop spans 11 amino acids. The CDR3: CASSFGVEQFF. The CDR3 DNA reads TGTGCCAGCAGTTTTGGAGTTGAGCAGTTCTTC.

This chain joins TRBV6-2 or TRBV6-3 and TRBJ1-6; TRBD1 might be the D (5 bases). V lost 4 bases, J lost 2 bases, and 9 bases lay in between. The germline CDR1 and CDR2 sequences are MNHEY and SVGEGT. The CDR3 length is 15 residues. This CDR3 reads CASSSGRPYNSPLHF. The CDR3 DNA is TGTGCCAGCAGTTCGGGACGGCCCTATAATTCACCCCTCCACTTT.

This clone was picked up a small number of times. Here the CDR3 reads CASSQNRGGGAPDTQYF. The CDR3 DNA is TGCGCCAGCAGCCAAAATCGCGGCGGGGGGGCCCCAGATACGCAGTATTTT. The chain joins TRBV4-3 to TRBJ2-3; TRBD2 matches 9 bases. Germline V gene sequence: CDR1 LGHNA, CDR2 YSLEER. Trimming cost V 2 bases and J 4 bases; bases outside gene matches: 10. The CDR3 contains 17 residues.

The chain couples TRBV27 to TRBJ1-1, with D maybe TRBD1 (5 bases). CDR1 and CDR2 from the germline V gene are MNHEY and SMNVEV (reference sequence). V lost 0 bases and J 5 bases, leaving 10 bases between the germline ends. The CDR3 consists of 14 residues. Here the CDR3 DNA reads TGTGCCAGCAGTTTATCAGCAGGGCGGACTGAAGCTTTCTTT. Protein product: CASSLSAGRTEAFF.

The chain recombines TRBV5-6 with TRBJ1-1; D is perhaps TRBD1 (5 bases). The CDR3 runs 16 residues. Germline V gene data show CDR1 as SGHDT and CDR2 as YYEEEE. V was clipped by 2 bases and J by 4 bases, with 18 bases between them. CDR3 in amino acids: CASSFRQNIVGTEAFF. CDR3 bases: TGTGCCAGCAGCTTTAGACAGAATATAGTAGGCACTGAAGCTTTCTTT.

The genes are TRBV7-6 and TRBJ2-5, with 11 positions matching TRBD2. V was clipped by 5 bases and J by 5 bases; unmatched bases: 10. The CDR3 runs to 16 residues. Per germline, CDR1 SGHVS and CDR2 FNYEAQ. CDR3 bases: TGTGCCAGCAGCCTTAGGTCTAGCGGGGGGAGGGAGACCCAGTACTTC. It codes for CASSLRSSGGRETQYF.

The chain uses TRBV27 and TRBJ2-7; the D is unclear. Trimming removed 3 bases at V and 2 bases at J, with 8 bases between. The CDR3 contains 13 residues. From germline, CDR1 is MNHEY and CDR2 SMNVEV (reference sequence). The CDR3 coding sequence is TGTGCCAGCAGTTTCTCCGGAACCTACGAGCAGTACTTC. This codes for CASSFSGTYEQYF.

With regard to this clone: A clone one base away is much larger, so this may be a read error. The J gene is TRBJ1-5, the V gene TRBV3-1 (or the pseudogene TRBV3-2); D is possibly TRBD1 (5 bases). The CDR3 consists of 13 residues. V was trimmed by 0 bases and J by 7 bases, leaving 7 bases between them. Germline loops: CDR1 LGHDT, CDR2 YNNKEL (reference sequence). In DNA, the CDR3 is TGTGCCAGCAGCCAAGAAAGGGGACAGCCCCAGCATTTT. Amino acid sequence: CASSQERGQPQHF.

The CDR3 reads CASSLGGSGANVLTF. In DNA form, the CDR3 reads TGTGCCAGCAGCCTAGGAGGCTCTGGGGCCAACGTCCTGACTTTC. The V call is TRBV6-2 or TRBV6-3, the J call TRBJ2-6, with a possible D match to TRBD2 (5 bases). This CDR3 comprises 15 residues. The germline CDR1 and CDR2 sequences are MNHEY and SVGEGT. Between the trimmed V and J ends, which lost 6 bases and 0 bases, there was a span of 9 bases.

Only a few counts were recorded for this clone. V gene TRBV9 combines with J gene TRBJ2-2, with D perhaps matching TRBD2 (6 bases). This CDR3 comprises 17 residues. V was cut by 0 bases and J by 3 bases, with 15 bases left in between. Germline V gene data show CDR1 as SGDLS and CDR2 as YYNGEE. CDR3 DNA: TGTGCCAGCAGCGTAGCGCCTAGCGCCGTTGACACCGGGGAGCTGTTTTTT. The encoded protein is CASSVAPSAVDTGELFF.

The V gene is TRBV9, the J gene TRBJ2-3, with a possible D match to TRBD1 (5 bases). CDR3 length equals 16 residues. V dropped 3 bases and J dropped 1 base, with 15 bases sitting between them. The germline gives CDR1 SGDLS, CDR2 YYNGEE. The CDR3 DNA follows: TGTGCCAGCAGCGAAGGACCAGGGCATCGCACAGATACGCAGTATTTT. It is translated as CASSEGPGHRTDTQYF.

V usage is TRBV18 and J usage is TRBJ2-4; the match to TRBD1 covers 10 bases. The V gene end was trimmed by 3 bases and the J gene end by 2 bases; junction bases not matched to a gene: 7. The CDR3 is 17 amino acids. Per the germline V gene, CDR1 is KGHSH and CDR2 is LQKENI. The CDR3 protein is CASSPLGQGVSKNIQYF. The CDR3 bases are TGTGCCAGCTCACCCCTTGGACAGGGGGTTTCCAAAAACATTCAGTACTTC. The entire variable domain, with the rest obtained from reference TRBV18 and TRBJ2-4, is as follows: NAGVMQNPRHLVRRRGQEARLRCSPMKGHSHVYWYRQLPEEGLKFMVYLQKENIIDESGMPKERFSAEFPKEGPSILRIQQVVRGDSAAYFCASSPLGQGVSKNIQYFGAGTRLSVL.